This section outlines one T cell receptor beta chain sequence together with its context. Its antigen is unknown. The read ends 3 residues early relative to the CDR3; the germline J gene fills the gap. These data are taken from a study of T cell clonality in common variable immunodeficiency. Sequencing input was equivalent genomic DNA from CVID and controls. Profiled with immunoSEQ multiplex PCR; TCRdb holds only in-frame clones, not every one. Reported are roughly 17,000 clones, none seen only once; the ten largest carry over 12%. Per germline, CDR1 SGHTA and CDR2 FQGNSA. J gave up 3 bases and V 5 bases, and 5 bases lay outside the gene matches. The CDR3 covers 15 residues. Study-wide findings and caveats: Compared with healthy controls, CVID subjects showed increased TCRbeta clonality, mostly in about a third. In common variable immunodeficiency, TCR beta chains reportedly carried fewer deletions and N-nucleotide insertions. Shared TCRbeta clones were fewer between CVID subjects than controls.

The sequencing input was peripheral blood mononuclear cells. The receptor comes from a human donor with common variable immunodeficiency. The rearrangement uses TRBV7-2 and TRBJ2-1; 9 positions agree with TRBD2. This CDR3 reads CASSPGRGGYNEQFF. The sequenced part of the CDR3 DNA is TGTGCCAGCAGCCCTGGGCGGGGGGGCTACAATGAG.